The next 22 T cell receptor beta chains were all read from a single sample in a study of technical replicates of blood from a few donors. Sequencing was performed with immunoSEQ multiplex PCR; in TCRdb, only in-frame clones are kept and a portion is missing. The table records 65,000 to 85,000 clones, approximately 90% of them present only once. The sequencing input was T cells isolated from PBMCs. All receptors come from a human donor in good health.

The V and J genes are TRBV5-5 and TRBJ2-2; the D is unclear. This CDR3 comprises 14 residues. Trimming shortened V by 0 bases and J by 2 bases, and 5 bases separated the two germline ends. Germline V gene data show CDR1 as SGHKS and CDR2 as YYEKEE (reference sequence). CDR3 bases: TGTGCCAGCAGCTTGGTCTTAAACACCGGGGAGCTGTTTTTT. This translates into CASSLVLNTGELFF.

The chain is built from TRBV10-2 and TRBJ1-5; 7 nucleotides match TRBD1. J lost 3 bases, V lost 4 bases, and 9 bases had no gene match. In germline, CDR1 is WSHSY, CDR2 SAAADI. CDR3 length: 16 residues. CDR3 protein: CASSGPGQRFNQPQHF. Written as DNA, the CDR3 is TGCGCCAGCAGTGGTCCGGGACAGCGTTTCAATCAGCCCCAGCATTTT.

The chain links TRBV7-6 to TRBJ1-3; 7 positions match TRBD1. Germline-derived CDR1 and CDR2 are SGHVS and FNYEAQ. The CDR3 totals 16 residues. The V gene end was trimmed by 5 bases and the J gene end by 5 bases; junction bases not matched to a gene: 12. DNA of the CDR3: TGTGCCAGCAGCGCCTGGCCCAGGGGGATAAGAAACACCATATATTTT. Its translation is CASSAWPRGIRNTIYF.

The chain links TRBV5-1 to TRBJ1-1; D not resolved. V lost 4 bases and J lost 0, with 10 bases in between. Looked up from germline, CDR1 is SGHRS and CDR2 is YFSETQ. The CDR3 length is 14 residues. CDR3 loop: CASSPMRLNTEAFF. Written as DNA, the CDR3 is TGCGCCAGCAGCCCGATGAGGTTGAACACTGAAGCTTTCTTT.

The V gene is TRBV7-9, the J gene TRBJ2-2, with D hard to call. The CDR3 runs to 11 residues. Germline CDR1 reads SEHNR; CDR2 reads FQNEAQ (reference sequence). Trimming took 7 bases from V and 9 from J, leaving 9 bases between them. The CDR3 sequence: CASTQRRELFF. Here the CDR3 DNA reads TGTGCCAGCACCCAGAGGAGGGAGCTGTTTTTT.

CDR3 region: CASSSGIHESTYEQYF. The CDR3 bases are TGCGCCAGCAGCTCCGGGATCCACGAATCTACCTACGAGCAGTACTTC. This chain links TRBV5-1 with TRBJ2-7, with TRBD2 as a possible D gene (5 bases). The germline V gene encodes CDR1 SGHRS and CDR2 YFSETQ. The CDR3 has 16 residues. Between the trimmed V and J ends, which lost 3 bases and 2 bases, there was a span of 18 bases.

This chain connects TRBV5-1 to TRBJ2-5; no reliable D call. This CDR3 spans 13 amino acids. V was clipped by 2 bases and J by 5 bases, with 10 bases between them. Germline lookup yields CDR1 SGHRS and CDR2 YFSETQ. The CDR3 nucleotides read TGCGCCAGCAGCTTTGAGGATGCGGAGACCCAGTACTTC. This codes for CASSFEDAETQYF.

The chain employs TRBV10-1 and TRBJ2-3; D gene uncertain. The CDR3 is 16 residues long. V was shortened by 2 bases and J by 0 bases, with 12 bases between the two germline ends. Germline V gives CDR1 WNHNN, CDR2 SYGVQD (reference sequence). The CDR3 sequence: CASSESLQMSTDTQYF. The CDR3 DNA reads as TGCGCCAGCAGTGAGAGTCTACAGATGAGCACAGATACGCAGTATTTT.

The chain uses TRBV10-3 and TRBJ1-1; 9 bases map to TRBD1. Germline-derived CDR1 and CDR2 are ENHRY and SYGVKD. The CDR3 runs to 15 residues. The V segment lost 6 bases and the J segment 4 bases; nucleotides outside the gene matches: 9. The chain's CDR3 is CAISGFRTGATEAFF. CDR3 coding DNA: TGTGCCATCAGCGGATTTAGGACAGGGGCCACTGAAGCTTTCTTT.

The chain combines TRBV2 with TRBJ2-5; D is uncertain. Trimming left V 6 bases short and J 7 bases short, with 9 bases between. The CDR3 length is 11 residues. Germline V lookup: CDR1 SNHLY, CDR2 FYNNEI. The chain's CDR3 is CASSRDWTQYF. In nucleotides, the CDR3 is TGTGCCAGCAGCCGTGACTGGACCCAGTACTTC.

Only one count was recorded for this clone. The rearrangement links TRBV2 to TRBJ1-3, with a weak D call TRBD1 (6 bases). The CDR3 spans 15 residues. V was shortened by 6 bases and J by 0 bases, with 12 bases between the two germline ends. The V gene's germline CDR1 is SNHLY and CDR2 FYNNEI. CDR3 amino acids: CASRDGQNSGNTIYF. The CDR3 nucleotides read TGTGCCAGCAGGGACGGACAGAACTCTGGAAACACCATATATTTT. The full variable domain, its missing parts supplied by reference TRBV2 and TRBJ1-3, is EPEVTQTPSHQVTQMGQEVILRCVPISNHLYFYWYRQILGQKVEFLVSFYNNEISEKSEIFDDQFSVERPDGSNFTLKIRSTKLEDSAMYFCASRDGQNSGNTIYFGEGSWLTVV.

This clone was counted a single time. The chain combines TRBV27 with TRBJ1-5; possibly TRBD1 for D (6 bases). V lost 3 bases and J 5 bases, leaving 11 bases between the germline ends. CDR1 and CDR2 from the germline V gene are MNHEY and SMNVEV (reference sequence). The CDR3 sequence is 14 residues long. CDR3 sequence (DNA): TGTGCCAGCAGTTTCAGCGGGGGCGATCAGCCCCAGCATTTT. Translated: CASSFSGGDQPQHF.

This rearrangement joins TRBV9 to TRBJ1-3; D unresolved. The length of the CDR3 is 15 residues. Trimming shortened V by 4 bases and J by 3 bases, and 14 bases separated the two germline ends. Germline V gene lookup returns CDR1 SGDLS and CDR2 YYNGEE. CDR3 coding DNA: TGTGCCAGCAGCATAACAGCCTTGAATGGAAACACCATATATTTT. Its protein is CASSITALNGNTIYF. The whole variable domain, remainder taken from reference TRBV9 and TRBJ1-3, is DSGVTQTPKHLITATGQRVTLRCSPRSGDLSVYWYQQSLDQGLQFLIQYYNGEERAKGNILERFSAQQFPDLHSELNLSSLELGDSALYFCASSITALNGNTIYFGEGSWLTVV.

The chain has TRBV20-1 and TRBJ2-4; no definite D call. V was cut by 3 bases and J by 6 bases, with 6 bases left in between. Germline V gene data show CDR1 as DFQATT and CDR2 as SNEGSKA (reference sequence). This CDR3 region has 11 residues. CDR3 coding DNA: TGCAGTGCTAGTCAGCGAAACATTCAGTACTTC. Translating it yields CSASQRNIQYF.

The V gene is TRBV7-6, the J gene TRBJ2-1, with D perhaps TRBD2 (6 bases). V lost 3 bases and J 6 bases, leaving 15 bases between the germline ends. The germline V gene has CDR1 SGHVS and CDR2 FNYEAQ. This CDR3 is built from 15 residues. The CDR3 loop is CASSLEGEGFNEQFF. CDR3 bases: TGTGCCAGCAGCTTGGAGGGAGAAGGATTCAATGAGCAGTTCTTC.

This clone was observed a single time. V and J are TRBV5-1 and TRBJ2-1; D remains unclear. V dropped 0 bases and J dropped 0 bases, with 16 bases sitting between them. Germline V lookup: CDR1 SGHRS, CDR2 YFSETQ. CDR3 length: 18 amino acids. DNA of the CDR3: TGCGCCAGCAGCTTGGGAACCCTGGTCACGAGCTCCTACAATGAGCAGTTCTTC. Its protein is CASSLGTLVTSSYNEQFF.

This clone was found once. This chain joins TRBV19 and TRBJ2-6; D is possibly TRBD1 (6 bases). The germline CDR1 and CDR2 sequences are LNHDA and SQIVND (reference sequence). This CDR3 comprises 16 residues. Trimming removed 5 bases from V and 3 bases from J, with 14 bases in between. The chain's CDR3 is CASSVGQLLGANVLTF. DNA for the CDR3: TGTGCCAGTAGTGTAGGACAGCTTCTTGGGGCCAACGTCCTGACTTTC.

This rearrangement joins TRBV4-1 to TRBJ2-7, with D perhaps TRBD1 (5 bases). This CDR3 has 16 residues. Germline V gives CDR1 MGHRA, CDR2 YSYEKL. The V and J ends lost 1 base and 3 bases respectively, with 16 bases between them. The CDR3 coding sequence is TGCGCCAGCAGCCAAGGTCACCCACCAGGGATCTACGAGCAGTACTTC. This encodes CASSQGHPPGIYEQYF.

The V and J genes are TRBV19 and TRBJ1-5, with TRBD1 matching 8 bases. The CDR3 is made up of 13 amino acids. After removal of 7 bases from V and 7 bases from J, the junction contained 6 bases not matched to a gene. Germline lookup yields CDR1 LNHDA and CDR2 SQIVND (reference sequence). CDR3 amino acids: CASTTGGRQPQHF. In nucleotides, the CDR3 is TGTGCCAGTACCACAGGGGGACGGCAGCCCCAGCATTTT.

In regard to this clone: Germline and junction disagree at one end, which may indicate a read error. The rearrangement links TRBV2 to TRBJ1-4, with a tentative D call TRBD1 (6 bases). The V gene's germline CDR1 is SNHLY and CDR2 FYNNEI. The CDR3 spans 13 residues. The CDR3 is CASNERGSEKLFF. Written as DNA, the CDR3 is TGTGCCAGCAATGAAAGGGGGAGTGAAAAACTGTTTTTT.

The genes are TRBV7-3 and TRBJ2-3, with 7 bases fitting TRBD2. Per the germline V gene, CDR1 is SGHTA and CDR2 is FQGTGA. The CDR3 has 13 residues. With 1 base clipped from V and 12 bases from J, the junction kept 7 bases outside the gene matches. The CDR3, as DNA: TGTGCCAGCAGCTTAAGGGCCGCGGGGGAACAGTATTTT. Protein product: CASSLRAAGEQYF. The variable domain in full, with the rest retrieved from reference TRBV7-3 and TRBJ2-3, is GAGVSQTPSNKVTEKGKYVELRCDPISGHTALYWYRQSLGQGPEFLIYFQGTGAADDSGLPNDRFFAVRPEGSVSTLKIQRTERGDSAVYLCASSLRAAGEQYFGPGTRLTVL.

J is TRBJ1-1 and V is TRBV5-1; 10 nucleotides agree with TRBD1. The J segment lost 4 bases and the V segment lost 4 bases, leaving 4 bases of the junction unmatched. The CDR3 runs to 14 residues. CDR1 is SGHRS and CDR2 is YFSETQ in the germline V gene. The CDR3 region is CASSDRQGATEAFF. CDR3 nucleotides: TGCGCCAGCAGCGACCGACAGGGGGCCACTGAAGCTTTCTTT.